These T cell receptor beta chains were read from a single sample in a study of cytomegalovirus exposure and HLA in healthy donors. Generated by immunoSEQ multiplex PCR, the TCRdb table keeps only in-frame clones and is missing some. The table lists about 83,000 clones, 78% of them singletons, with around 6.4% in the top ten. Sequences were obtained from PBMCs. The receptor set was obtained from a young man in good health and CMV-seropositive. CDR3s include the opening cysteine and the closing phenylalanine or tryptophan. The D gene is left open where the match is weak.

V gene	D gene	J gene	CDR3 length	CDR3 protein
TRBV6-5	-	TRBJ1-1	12	CASSAGVTEAFF
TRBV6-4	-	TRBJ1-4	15	CASLLLRGNHEKLFF
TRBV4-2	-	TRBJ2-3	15	CASSQEEGGGYTQYF
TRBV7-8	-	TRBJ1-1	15	CASSLGGGGNTEAFF
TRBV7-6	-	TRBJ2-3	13	CASTAGSTDTQYF
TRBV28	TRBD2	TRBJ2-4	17	CASSLYGRAGGKNIQYF
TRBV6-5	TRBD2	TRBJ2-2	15	CASSRLAGAAGELFF
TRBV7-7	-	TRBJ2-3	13	CASSLSHTDTQYF
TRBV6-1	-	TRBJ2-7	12	CASSDTVYEQYF
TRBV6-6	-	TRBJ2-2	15	CASSYLPTNTGELFF
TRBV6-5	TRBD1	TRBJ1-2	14	CASRRTGGYYGYTF
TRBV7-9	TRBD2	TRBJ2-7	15	CASSPSGRASYEQYF
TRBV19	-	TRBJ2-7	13	CASGRDTTYEQYF
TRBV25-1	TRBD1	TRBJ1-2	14	CASSEFQGVNGYTF
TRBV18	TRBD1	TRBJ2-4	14	CASSPATGYDIQYF
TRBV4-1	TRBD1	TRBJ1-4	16	CASSQLDRGINEKLFF
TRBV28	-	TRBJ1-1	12	CASSFGGDEAFF
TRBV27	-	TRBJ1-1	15	CASSSSAGQYTEAFF
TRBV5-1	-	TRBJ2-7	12	CASSQDSYEQYF
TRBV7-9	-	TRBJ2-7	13	CASSSTPPREQYF
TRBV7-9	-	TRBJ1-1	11	CASSPSGNAFF
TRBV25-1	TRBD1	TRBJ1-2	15	CASSAETGGKYGYTF
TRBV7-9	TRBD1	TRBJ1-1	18	CASSEAGTGGVPDTEAFF
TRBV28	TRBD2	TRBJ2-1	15	CASSLRLAGMGEQFF
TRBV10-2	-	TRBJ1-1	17	CASRSPGGPPVNTEAFF
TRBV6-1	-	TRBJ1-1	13	CASSKEGEAEAFF
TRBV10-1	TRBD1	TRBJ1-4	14	CASSGSGTGEKLFF
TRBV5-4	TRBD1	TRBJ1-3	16	CASSLQGAVDGNTIYF
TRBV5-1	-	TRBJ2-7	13	CASRRSSSYEQYF
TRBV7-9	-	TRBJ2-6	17	CASSLIGGFSGANVLTF
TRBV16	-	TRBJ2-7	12	CASGRGSYEQYF
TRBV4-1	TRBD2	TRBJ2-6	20	CASSLKNRTSGLSGANVLTF
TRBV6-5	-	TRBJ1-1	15	CASSYSRALNTEAFF
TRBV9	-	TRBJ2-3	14	CASSVDPAGLFAGF
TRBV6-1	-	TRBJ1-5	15	CASSPSGQPDGPQHF
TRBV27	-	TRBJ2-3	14	CASRRGHGTDTQYF
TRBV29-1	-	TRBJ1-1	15	CSVDRGVGGYTEAFF
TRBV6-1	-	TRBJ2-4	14	CASSEGGTKNIQYF
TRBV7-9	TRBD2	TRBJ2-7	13	CASSRDLAGRQYF
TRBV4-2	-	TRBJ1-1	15	CASSLASGKSTEAFF
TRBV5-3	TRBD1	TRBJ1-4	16	CARSHPMGQGNEKLFF
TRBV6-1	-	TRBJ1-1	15	CASSDRRSGNTEAFF
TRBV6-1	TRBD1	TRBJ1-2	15	CASSEVRGQGGGYTF
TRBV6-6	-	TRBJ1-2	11	CASTRSYGYTF
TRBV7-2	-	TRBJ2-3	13	CASSSRSGDTQYF
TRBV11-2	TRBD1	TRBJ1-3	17	CASKTVDRGSNGNTIYF
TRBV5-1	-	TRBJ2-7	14	CASSLGPAGLEQYF
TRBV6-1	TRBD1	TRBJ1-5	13	CASREGANQPQHF
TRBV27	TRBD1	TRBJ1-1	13	CASKTGVNTEAFF
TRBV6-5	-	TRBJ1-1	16	CASSYSTGTKNTEAFF
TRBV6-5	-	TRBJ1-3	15	CASSYSMRSGNTIYF
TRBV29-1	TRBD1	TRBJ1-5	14	CSVRTGTGGQPQHF
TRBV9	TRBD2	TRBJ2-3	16	CASSSGLAGGSDTQYF
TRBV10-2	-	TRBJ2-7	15	CASSDGGTSSYEQYF
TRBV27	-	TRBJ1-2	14	CASSLSAGDYGYTF
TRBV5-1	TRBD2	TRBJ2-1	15	CASSSSGTSYNEQFF
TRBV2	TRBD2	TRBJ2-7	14	CASRSAGGNYEQYF
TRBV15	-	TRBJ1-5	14	CATSRDLPNQPQHF
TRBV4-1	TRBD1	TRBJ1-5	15	CASSHDGRGLRPQHF